This T cell receptor beta chain was captured in a study of blood T cell repertoires in COVID-19. Study at large: Specimens from acute and convalescent COVID-19 originated in the United States, Italy and Spain.

As for this clone: Other DNA sequences in this specimen translate into the identical CDR3.

Cohort allocation depended upon clinical history that participants reported. Recovered Cohort 3 donors showed two negative PCRs, clearance, or symptom resolution. Authors' analysis steps: Estimation of nucleated cell counts relied on the amplification of reference gene primers. Sequenced by immunoSEQ multiplex PCR; TCRdb stores in-frame clones only, minus some. For V, J and clone size, that table is used; D and trimming come from the DNA. The top ten hold approximately 5.5% of the sample, which has hundreds of thousands of clones, 89% seen once. Germline V gene lookup returns CDR1 MNHEY and CDR2 SVGAGI. V was pared by 0 bases and J by 4 bases, with 10 bases between. The CDR3 sequence is 15 residues long.

The chain carries TRBV6-5 and TRBJ2-1, with D uncertain. The sequencing input was PBMCs or T cells enriched from blood (not recorded which). This receptor was obtained from a man between 60 and 75 years old who had recovered from COVID-19. The CDR3 reads CASSYSRQVYNEQFF. The CDR3, as DNA: TGTGCCAGCAGTTACTCTAGGCAGGTGTACAATGAGCAGTTCTTC.